What follows is one TCR beta chain and its context. This clonotype was seen ten or more times. The antigen this receptor binds is unknown. Per-base qualities were not stored, and no clone one base away is much larger. Ficoll-Paque density gradient centrifugation was used to isolate PBMCs. Via the germline V gene, CDR1 is SGHAT and CDR2 FQNNGV. The CDR3 numbers 14 residues from cysteine through phenylalanine. Only CDR3 DNA is held: 42 bases, read in frame from base 1. V was cut back by 5 bases and J by 1 base, leaving a gap of 9 bases between them. This entry is derived from a study of T-cell memory formation after mild COVID-19 (TCRdb year 2021). General notes on the study: TCR sequence clusters from the two donors were largely donor specific. Longitudinal TCRalpha and TCRbeta repertoire sequencing tracked T-cell clones expanding and contracting after mild COVID-19 in a couple of donors. The cohort was made up of two young adult volunteers, one female and one male, who were previously healthy. What the research found in general, with its limitations: Contracting CD4+ clones turned up mainly in the CM and EM memory subsets, whereas EMRA was where CD8+ clones were enriched. Some responding clones were found in pre-infection memory, which suggests that pre-existing cross-reactive memory T cells took part in the SARS-CoV-2 response. Clones contracting from day 15 to 85 had balanced CD4/CD8 phenotypes, while a second wave expanding from day 15 to 37 was biased towards CD4+. Only a couple of mild cases were covered in the study, and larger cohorts including severe cases with pre-infection samples were considered necessary. SARS-CoV-2 specificity was not confirmed for the second-wave clones peaking on day 37.

For sequencing, an Illumina NovaSeq 6000 was employed. TCRalpha and TCRbeta cDNA libraries were constructed by 5'RACE with constant-segment primers, with sample barcodes and unique molecular identifiers being introduced. Trizol reagent was used to extract RNA from every sample. The libraries were amplified in two PCR steps, and the second step added a second sample barcode and Illumina TruSeq adapters. Libraries were sequenced on an Illumina NovaSeq with 2 x 150 bp paired-end reads. As for the original processing: Reads were demultiplexed and collapsed into UMI-guided consensus sequences with migec v1.2.7. Using mixcr v2.1.11, UMI consensuses were aligned to TRA and TRB V and J templates and then assembled into clonotypes. A clonotype was counted as expanded or contracted only when both edgeR and NoisET called the clonotype significant, with the noise models trained on biological replicates. edgeR calls used a false discovery rate-adjusted p below 0.01 and a log2 fold-change threshold of 1. As an exploratory analysis of dynamics, PCA with hierarchical clustering was applied to max-normalized trajectories of the 1000 most abundant clonotypes. Each responding clone was given a CD4 or CD8 phenotype based on the CD4+ and CD8+ repertoires, which had been sequenced separately. TCRdb's own reprocessing of the public reads used fastp at Q25 and MiXCR and kept productive beta chains. Records with the same CDR3 protein are collapsed into one entry carrying the most frequent genes and DNA. The V and J calls, along with clone size, are taken from TCRdb and not from the paper's own processing. This sample gives about 13,000 distinct CDR3 sequences in total; approximately 12% of them show up just once. The top ten constitute about 49% of the sample.

Sequencing was done on a sample of PBMCs or a T cell subset sorted from them (not recorded which). This clonotype was obtained from an adult woman who had mild COVID-19 (a few samples of this study predate the infection). The sample titles of this study are shuffled in the database, so cell type and time point are left out; the donor was told from shared clones. Here the chain combines TRBV11-2 and TRBJ1-5, with the D gene too uncertain to name. The nucleotide sequence is TGTGCCAGCAGCGACTCCGACAGCAATCAGCCCCAGCATTTT. Its protein reads: CASSDSDSNQPQHF.